One and the same sample provided the 26 T cell receptor beta chains below, sequenced in a study of T cells expressing NK-cell markers (dated by TCRdb to 2020 to 2022). Library creation used 5' RACE. Instrument on record: Illumina HiSeq 2000. The reads were reprocessed in TCRdb, with one entry per CDR3 protein sequence and no accompanying DNA. The sample's records list 500,000 or so distinct CDR3 sequences. The ten largest clones capture approximately 3.6% of the sample. The sequenced sample was blood T cells: a sorted CD56 or NKG2C T cell subset, CD4+ or CD8+ T cells, or bulk PBMC T cells (not recorded which). The receptor source for this set is a man between 18 and 35 years old in good health. Donor details come from another sample of the same person, matched by shared clones.

The chain joins TRBV9 to TRBJ2-1; TCRdb reports TRBD2, a call that lacks DNA to check it against. Per germline, CDR1 SGDLS and CDR2 YYNGEE. This CDR3 is 16 amino acids long. The CDR3 sequence: CASSTLPSGSYNEQFF. The full variable domain, completed using reference TRBV9 and TRBJ2-1, is DSGVTQTPKHLITATGQRVTLRCSPRSGDLSVYWYQQSLDQGLQFLIQYYNGEERAKGNILERFSAQQFPDLHSELNLSSLELGDSALYFCASSTLPSGSYNEQFFGPGTRLTVL.

This sequence joins TRBV7-2 and TRBJ2-5; the D call from TCRdb, TRBD2, cannot be confirmed without DNA. The length of the CDR3 is 15 residues. Looked up from germline, CDR1 is SGHTA and CDR2 is FQGNSA. CDR3 protein: CASSLWEGPRETQYF.

The chain employs TRBV7-6 and TRBJ2-5; absent DNA, TCRdb's TRBD2 call cannot be checked. The CDR3 is made up of 19 amino acids. Germline CDR1 is SGHVS and CDR2 is FNYEAQ. CDR3 residues: CASSLSPNGAGTIQETQYF.

The chain links TRBV7-9 to TRBJ2-3. Germline V gene lookup returns CDR1 SEHNR and CDR2 FQNEAQ (reference sequence). The CDR3 covers 12 residues. CDR3 sequence reads: CASSSRMDTQYF.

The chain couples TRBV5-1 to TRBJ2-1; TCRdb outputs TRBD2, but without DNA this stays unchecked. From germline, CDR1 is SGHRS and CDR2 YFSETQ. The CDR3 runs to 16 residues. CDR3 loop: CASSPRLAGEFVEQFF.

V and J are TRBV6-5 and TRBJ2-7. The CDR3 loop spans 15 amino acids. Germline V gene sequence: CDR1 MNHEY, CDR2 SVGAGI. CDR3 sequence: CASSYGPDPSYEQYF.

J is TRBJ1-2 and V is TRBV4-1. The CDR3 is made up of 13 amino acids. Germline lookup yields CDR1 MGHRA and CDR2 YSYEKL. The CDR3 region is CASSQSNYYGYTF.

The genes are TRBV12-3 or TRBV12-4 and TRBJ2-2; without DNA, the TCRdb call of TRBD2 cannot be checked. The CDR3 runs to 17 residues. The CDR3 here is CASSQQGLVKGTGELFF.

CDR3 amino acids: CASSLEGSKDSPLHF. The chain employs TRBV5-1 and TRBJ1-6. The CDR3 loop spans 15 amino acids. Per the germline V gene, CDR1 is SGHRS and CDR2 is YFSETQ.

The V call is TRBV5-1, the J call TRBJ2-2. The germline gives CDR1 SGHRS, CDR2 YFSETQ. The length of the CDR3 is 11 residues. This CDR3 is CASSQPGELFF. Filled out from reference TRBV5-1 and TRBJ2-2, the complete variable domain reads KAGVTQTPRYLIKTRGQQVTLSCSPISGHRSVSWYQQTPGQGLQFLFEYFSETQRNKGNFPGRFSGRQFSNSRSEMNVSTLELGDSALYLCASSQPGELFFGEGSRLTVL.

CDR3 sequence reads: CASRRGKFQPQHF. V and J are TRBV27 and TRBJ1-5; TCRdb designates TRBD1, a call that cannot be tested without DNA. Germline V gene lookup returns CDR1 MNHEY and CDR2 SMNVEV (reference sequence). The CDR3 loop spans 13 amino acids.

CDR3 protein: CASSLQDSMNTEAFF. The chain recombines TRBV5-1 with TRBJ1-1. Germline-derived CDR1 and CDR2 are SGHRS and YFSETQ. This CDR3 spans 15 amino acids.

The J gene is TRBJ1-3, the V gene TRBV21-1; the TCRdb D gene call, TRBD1, has no DNA to confirm it. TRBV21-1 is listed as a pseudogene. The CDR3 covers 19 residues. The CDR3 region is CASSKAVRTPPCLENTIYF.

The chain joins TRBV27 to TRBJ1-2. The CDR3 totals 15 residues. CDR1 is MNHEY, CDR2 SMNVEV, per germline (reference sequence). The CDR3 sequence is CASSLLGKANYGYTF.

The gene calls are TRBV12-3 or TRBV12-4 and TRBJ1-1. The CDR3 has 12 amino acids. The CDR3 loop is CASSRRTVRAFF.

CDR3 region: CATSERDKGVANEKLFF. This rearrangement joins TRBV24-1 to TRBJ1-4. The CDR3 extends over 17 amino acids. Germline CDR1 KGHDR, CDR2 SFDVKD.

This rearrangement joins TRBV20-1 to TRBJ1-4; TCRdb proposes TRBD1, but this gene call is untestable without DNA. The germline CDR1 and CDR2 sequences are DFQATT and SNEGSKA (reference sequence). The CDR3 runs to 13 residues. The CDR3 reads CRRQGTTNEKLFF.

The rearrangement links TRBV5-5 to TRBJ2-2; TCRdb's D call of TRBD1 is untestable without DNA. The CDR3 sequence is 16 residues long. The germline gives CDR1 SGHKS, CDR2 YYEKEE (reference sequence). This chain's CDR3 is CASSSSVGVDTGELFF.

The chain couples TRBV28 to TRBJ2-3; with no DNA, the TCRdb D assignment of TRBD2 cannot be verified. CDR3 length: 17 residues. Germline values: CDR1 MDHEN, CDR2 SYDVKM. CDR3 protein: CASSSTLAVPFTDTQYF.

The chain is built from TRBV4-3 and TRBJ2-7; the TCRdb D gene call, TRBD2, has no DNA to confirm it. This CDR3 has 16 amino acids. Germline loops: CDR1 LGHNA, CDR2 YSLEER. This CDR3 reads CASSQDRAGNPYEQYF.

The V and J genes are TRBV12-3 or TRBV12-4 and TRBJ2-2. CDR3 length: 15 amino acids. This chain's CDR3 is CASSLGAGNTGELFF.

The chain recombines TRBV10-2 with TRBJ1-1; without DNA, the TCRdb call of TRBD1 cannot be checked. This CDR3 is built from 13 residues. Germline CDR1 is WSHSY and CDR2 is SAAADI. CDR3 protein: CASSGGQNTEAFF.

This rearrangement joins TRBV12-3 or TRBV12-4 to TRBJ2-1. This CDR3 region has 11 residues. CDR3 amino acids: CASSLNGGQFF.

This chain uses TRBV6-2 or TRBV6-3 with TRBJ2-5; TCRdb proposes TRBD2, but this gene call is untestable without DNA. The CDR3 spans 16 residues. Germline CDR1 is MNHEY and CDR2 is SVGEGT. CDR3 loop: CASSYSILAGAETQYF.

The chain employs TRBV7-9 and TRBJ2-1; as DNA is missing, the TRBD2 call by TCRdb cannot be tested. In germline, CDR1 is SEHNR, CDR2 FQNEAQ (reference sequence). There are 16 residues in the CDR3. The CDR3 is CASSDIRLAGYNEQFF. The full variable domain, completed using reference TRBV7-9 and TRBJ2-1, is DTGVSQNPRHKITKRGQNVTFRCDPISEHNRLYWYRQTLGQGPEFLTYFQNEAQLEKSRLLSDRFSAERPKGSFSTLEIQRTEQGDSAMYLCASSDIRLAGYNEQFFGPGTRLTVL.

The CDR3 spells CASSQDHDRNQPQHF. V is TRBV4-2 and J is TRBJ1-5. The CDR3 loop spans 15 amino acids. The germline CDR1 and CDR2 sequences are LGHNA and YNFKEQ.